The sequence of this TCR beta chain was determined in a study of T cells after yellow fever vaccination. Study summary: Researchers used SMART-Seq v4 Ultra Low Input to prepare fractions that had low cell numbers.

CDR1 and CDR2 (germline): SGHTA, FQGTGA. The CDR3 loop spans 16 amino acids. The V segment lost 3 bases and the J segment 0 bases; nucleotides outside the gene matches: 6. A single record per CDR3 protein comes from TCRdb applying MiXCR to the 5' RACE reads. In the table there are just under 600,000 distinct CDR3 sequences, roughly 13% of which are singletons. This clonotype occurred a few times. The material sequenced was PBMCs, taken on the day of the yellow fever booster vaccination. The TCR comes from a man younger than 45 who received the YFV17D yellow fever vaccine. This chain joins TRBV7-3 and TRBJ2-3; TRBD2 matches at 7 bases. The chain's CDR3 is CASSLSGTVSTDTQYF. The CDR3 DNA is TGTGCCAGCAGCTTGAGCGGGACCGTTAGCACAGATACGCAGTATTTT.